Below, one T cell receptor (beta chain) is given with its context. Methods used by the authors: Amplification from reference gene primers served as the basis for estimated nucleated cell counts. Using immunoSEQ multiplex PCR, the repertoire was profiled, and TCRdb retains in-frame clones only, with some absent. V, J and clone size are those of that table, while D and trimming were read from the DNA. The sample gives over 150,000 clones, roughly 84% of which show up once; approximately 7% is in the top ten. This CDR3 has 16 amino acids. V lost 3 bases to trimming and J lost 0 bases; unmatched junction nucleotides: 8. The germline V gene has CDR1 GTSNPN and CDR2 SVGIG (reference sequence). This entry is derived from a study of blood T cell repertoires in COVID-19. At the level of the study: Spain, Italy and the United States supplied samples that represented acute and convalescent COVID-19. T cells, B-cell-depleted T cells, or PBMCs provided the cDNA or gDNA that served as material.

The clonotype comes from a man aged 50-60 years with active or convalescent COVID-19. Sequences were obtained from peripheral blood. J is TRBJ2-3 and V is TRBV30; 8 bases agree with TRBD1. CDR3 coding DNA: TGTGCCTGGAGAGAGGACAGGGTTACTAGCACAGATACGCAGTATTTT. Translation: CAWREDRVTSTDTQYF. Full variable domain (rest looked up from reference TRBV30 and TRBJ2-3): SQTIHQWPATLVQPVGSPLSLECTVEGTSNPNLYWYRQAAGRGLQLLFYSVGIGQISSEVPQNLSASRPQDRQFILSSKKLLLSDSGFYLCAWREDRVTSTDTQYFGPGTRLTVL.